The 30 T cell receptor beta chains reported below all come from one sample, sequenced in a study of T cells in Graves' hyperthyroidism and ophthalmopathy. TCR beta CDR3 regions were amplified from RNA transcripts. An initial round of RT-PCR targeting the TCR CDR3 relied on the HTBI primer set. TCRdb redid the calling of the multiplex PCR reads with MiXCR, one entry per CDR3 protein. The sample records around 620,000 distinct CDR3 sequences, approximately 15% being singletons. The specimen sequenced was blood. These receptors all come from a young woman with Graves' ophthalmopathy.

This clonotype was counted many times. The rearrangement joins TRBV12-3 or TRBV12-4 to TRBJ2-3; 10 bases align to TRBD1. This CDR3 has 16 residues. Trimming cost V 8 bases and J 3 bases; bases outside gene matches: 11. The CDR3 coding sequence is TGTGCCAGCTGGACAGGGGGGTTCAGTCGGACAGATACGCAGTATTTT. Translating it yields CASWTGGFSRTDTQYF.

The J gene is TRBJ2-7, the V gene TRBV19, with 8 positions matching TRBD1. The V gene's germline CDR1 is LNHDA and CDR2 SQIVND (reference sequence). This CDR3 has 15 residues. The V and J ends lost 9 bases and 0 bases, in that order; junction bases with no gene match: 10. CDR3 DNA: TGTGCCAGCTCACCTCACAGGGGGAGCTCCTACGAGCAGTACTTC. It codes for CASSPHRGSSYEQYF.

This clonotype has at least ten counts. In DNA form, the CDR3 reads TGTGCCAGCGTGCGACAGGGCCATTCACCCCTCCACTTT. It yields the protein CASVRQGHSPLHF. The chain joins TRBV6-2 or TRBV6-3 to TRBJ1-6, with 7 bases lining up with TRBD1. CDR1 and CDR2 from the germline V gene are MNHEY and SVGEGT. V was pared by 8 bases and J by 8 bases, with 6 bases of the junction left unmatched. The CDR3 has 13 residues.

The rearrangement joins TRBV20-1 to TRBJ2-7; 7 nucleotides line up with TRBD2. This CDR3 comprises 11 residues. Per germline, CDR1 DFQATT and CDR2 SNEGSKA (reference sequence). With V trimmed by 7 bases and J by 6 bases, 6 bases remained unmatched. Here the CDR3 reads CSVGGGGEQYF. Written as DNA, the CDR3 is TGCAGTGTAGGCGGGGGAGGCGAGCAGTACTTC.

This clonotype was seen many times. This chain uses TRBV4-1 with TRBJ2-1; 10 nucleotides line up with TRBD2. Trimming at V came to 3 bases and at J to 6 bases, leaving 8 bases not matched to a gene. This CDR3 comprises 16 residues. Germline V gene data show CDR1 as MGHRA and CDR2 as YSYEKL. The CDR3 DNA sequence: TGCGCCAGCAGCCACGATAGCGGGAGGCCCCCCAATGAGCAGTTCTTC. Translated: CASSHDSGRPPNEQFF.

In this sample, this clonotype turned up many times. This rearrangement joins TRBV7-2 to TRBJ2-5; tentatively, D is TRBD1 (6 bases). Germline CDR1 reads SGHTA; CDR2 reads FQGNSA. This CDR3 has 14 residues. Trimming removed 5 bases from V and 5 bases from J, with 15 bases in between. CDR3 DNA: TGTGCCAGCAGCCCTGGTTACAGGGTTGAGACCCAGTACTTC. Protein sequence: CASSPGYRVETQYF. The complete variable domain, with remaining parts taken from reference TRBV7-2 and TRBJ2-5, reads GAGVSQSPSNKVTEKGKDVELRCDPISGHTALYWYRQSLGQGLEFLIYFQGNSAPDKSGLPSDRFSAERTGGSVSTLTIQRTQQEDSAVYLCASSPGYRVETQYFGPGTRLLVL.

This clonotype was counted ten times or more. The chain has TRBV28 and TRBJ2-1; 9 bases line up with TRBD1. CDR3 length: 16 residues. Trimming cost V 5 bases and J 4 bases; bases outside gene matches: 9. From germline, CDR1 is MDHEN and CDR2 SYDVKM. CDR3 residues: CASSPMDRGPYNEQFF. In nucleotides, the CDR3 is TGTGCCAGCAGTCCGATGGACAGGGGACCTTACAATGAGCAGTTCTTC.

This clonotype was seen at least ten times. V gene TRBV20-1 combines with J gene TRBJ2-7; weak D call: TRBD1 (6 bases). This CDR3 has 15 amino acids. Per the germline V gene, CDR1 is DFQATT and CDR2 is SNEGSKA (reference sequence). V lost 4 bases and J 2 bases, leaving 18 bases between the germline ends. The DNA for the CDR3 is TGCAGTGCTATAAGCCCCCTTACAGGGACCTACGAGCAGTACTTC. Translated: CSAISPLTGTYEQYF.

This clonotype was seen repeatedly, ten times or more. The rearrangement links TRBV3-1 to TRBJ1-1; a weak D match, TRBD1 (5 bases). CDR1 and CDR2 (germline): LGHDT, YNNKEL (reference sequence). Trimming shortened V by 4 bases and J by 10 bases, and 16 bases separated the two germline ends. The CDR3 length is 13 residues. The CDR3 region has the DNA TGTGCCAGCAGCCCATTAACCCGGGACCGAGCTTTCTTT. This gives the protein CASSPLTRDRAFF.

This clonotype was observed a handful of times. The rearrangement uses TRBV27 and TRBJ1-5; D is possibly TRBD1 (6 bases). V was trimmed by 6 bases and J by 4 bases, leaving 16 bases between them. The germline V gene has CDR1 MNHEY and CDR2 SMNVEV (reference sequence). The CDR3 runs to 15 residues. The CDR3 sequence: CASSPSWGLNQPQHF. CDR3 coding DNA: TGTGCCAGCAGCCCCTCTTGGGGGCTGAATCAGCCCCAGCATTTT.

The chain joins TRBV7-8 to TRBJ2-3, with TRBD2 matching over 12 bases. Germline assignment: CDR1 SGHVS and CDR2 FQNEAQ. The CDR3 runs to 15 residues. J lost 9 bases, V lost 5 bases, and 9 bases had no gene match. DNA for the CDR3: TGTGCCAGCAGCACCTACCCGGGGACTAGCGGGACGCAGTATTTT. Amino acid sequence: CASSTYPGTSGTQYF.

This clonotype was recorded at least ten times. This rearrangement joins TRBV28 to TRBJ2-1, with D possibly TRBD2 on 6 matching bases. Looked up from germline, CDR1 is MDHEN and CDR2 is SYDVKM. Trimming took off 5 bases at V and 7 bases at J, with 18 bases between the two ends. This CDR3 has 15 residues. CDR3 in amino acids: CASSAPARAGNEQFF. Here the CDR3 DNA reads TGTGCCAGCAGTGCTCCCGCTAGGGCGGGGAATGAGCAGTTCTTC.

This clonotype came up a few times. The genes are TRBV11-3 and TRBJ2-3; D is ambiguous. Germline V gene lookup returns CDR1 SGHNT and CDR2 YENEEA. This CDR3 spans 14 amino acids. Trimming pared 2 bases from V and 6 bases from J, leaving 12 bases between. CDR3: CASSLSLLGDTQYF. The CDR3 DNA is TGTGCCAGCAGCTTATCCTTGCTCGGGGATACGCAGTATTTT.

The chain joins TRBV6-2 or TRBV6-3 to TRBJ2-3; 9 bases are a match to TRBD2. This CDR3 region has 15 residues. The germline CDR1 and CDR2 sequences are MNHEY and SVGEGT. Trimming removed 4 bases from V and 2 bases from J; junction bases left unmatched: 4. The CDR3 loop is CASSFTSGHTDTQYF. The DNA of the CDR3 is TGTGCCAGCAGTTTCACTAGCGGGCACACAGATACGCAGTATTTT.

This clonotype has a handful of counts. The V and J genes are TRBV6-1 and TRBJ1-4; possibly TRBD1 for D (5 bases). CDR3 length equals 16 residues. Trimming took off 2 bases at V and 0 bases at J, with 10 bases between the two ends. CDR1 is MNHNS and CDR2 is SASEGT in the germline V gene. The CDR3, as DNA: TGTGCCAGCAGTGAATTCGGGGGATCAACTAATGAAAAACTGTTTTTT. It is translated as CASSEFGGSTNEKLFF.

The chain uses TRBV6-2 or TRBV6-3 and TRBJ2-5; D uncertain. This CDR3 has 14 residues. The germline V gene has CDR1 MNHEY and CDR2 SVGEGT. The V end was cut by 2 bases, the J end by 5 bases, with 12 bases between. The CDR3 DNA reads as TGTGCCAGCAGTTACATACCCCGGGTTGAGACCCAGTACTTC. Residues: CASSYIPRVETQYF.

Many counts were recorded for this clonotype. The chain combines TRBV9 with TRBJ2-7; maybe TRBD1 (6 bases). CDR3 length: 15 residues. Trimming left V 2 bases short and J 7 bases short, with 19 bases between. The germline CDR1 and CDR2 sequences are SGDLS and YYNGEE. CDR3 coding DNA: TGTGCCAGCAGCGTCCGGGACACTGATGTGGGGGAGCAGTACTTC. Amino acid sequence: CASSVRDTDVGEQYF.

The CDR3 sequence is CASNSGAYSNQPQHF. The CDR3 DNA reads TGTGCCAGCAATTCAGGGGCCTATAGCAATCAGCCCCAGCATTTT. This rearrangement joins TRBV12-3 or TRBV12-4 to TRBJ1-5; D is possibly TRBD1 (6 bases). Trimming removed 7 bases at V and 0 bases at J, with 13 bases between. The CDR3 spans 15 residues.

At least ten counts were recorded for this clonotype. The chain couples TRBV11-1 to TRBJ2-2, with 10 bases that match TRBD1. CDR3 length equals 17 residues. V shed 1 base and J 4 bases; nucleotides not matched to a gene: 6. The germline CDR1 and CDR2 sequences are SGHAT and FQDESV (reference sequence). CDR3 amino acids: CASSLGPGQGLTGELFF. The CDR3 DNA reads as TGTGCCAGCAGCTTAGGGCCGGGACAGGGGCTCACCGGGGAGCTGTTTTTT.

This clonotype was observed at least ten times. The V call is TRBV5-5, the J call TRBJ1-2; D remains ambiguous. The V and J ends lost 5 bases and 0 bases respectively, with 8 bases between them. This CDR3 contains 13 residues. The germline V gene encodes CDR1 SGHKS and CDR2 YYEKEE (reference sequence). CDR3 residues: CASSRVTNYGYTF. The CDR3 bases are TGTGCCAGCAGTCGGGTCACTAACTATGGCTACACCTTC.

This clonotype has only a few counts. This chain links TRBV7-9 with TRBJ1-4; D gene unclear. This CDR3 spans 13 amino acids. From germline, CDR1 is SEHNR and CDR2 FQNEAQ (reference sequence). V lost 1 base to trimming and J lost 9 bases, with 9 bases between them. The CDR3 nucleotides are TGTGCCAGCAGCTTAGGACAAACCCAAAAACTGTTTTTT. The encoded protein is CASSLGQTQKLFF.

This clonotype was seen a handful of times. The V gene is TRBV19, the J gene TRBJ2-7; D is perhaps TRBD1 (5 bases). The ends were cut back, 3 bases at V and 3 bases at J, with 21 bases in the middle. CDR1 is LNHDA, CDR2 SQIVND, per germline (reference sequence). The CDR3 totals 17 residues. The CDR3 sequence: CASSIPRVRLAYYEQYF. The DNA for the CDR3 is TGTGCCAGTAGTATCCCCAGGGTCCGTCTTGCCTACTACGAGCAGTACTTC.

A word on this clonotype: A read error may be the cause here, since a much bigger clone is one base away. The chain couples TRBV5-1 to TRBJ1-4; the D gene is possibly TRBD1 (6 bases). Germline assignment: CDR1 SGHRS and CDR2 YFSETQ. This CDR3 comprises 15 residues. In DNA, the CDR3 is TGCGCCGGCAGCGAGGTGGGACACGCTAATGAAAAACTGTTTTTT. Its protein is CAGSEVGHANEKLFF.

This clonotype has at least ten counts. The rearrangement links TRBV20-1 to TRBJ1-4; weak D call: TRBD1 (5 bases). The CDR3 loop spans 14 amino acids. Germline V CDR1 and CDR2: DFQATT, SNEGSKA (reference sequence). The V and J ends lost 3 bases and 4 bases respectively, with 12 bases between them. CDR3 bases: TGCAGTGCTAGTCCATCGGGGCTTAATGAAAAACTGTTTTTT. This translates into CSASPSGLNEKLFF.

In its sample, this clonotype was seen many times. The genes are TRBV2 and TRBJ2-2; TRBD2 matches at 13 bases. The CDR3 contains 16 residues. The germline V gene has CDR1 SNHLY and CDR2 FYNNEI. Losses at the gene ends were 6 bases for V and 6 bases for J; bases not matched to a gene: 7. CDR3 loop: CASRWTSGSEAGELFF. The CDR3 coding sequence is TGTGCCAGCAGGTGGACTAGCGGGAGTGAGGCCGGGGAGCTGTTTTTT.

This clonotype showed up many times. Written as DNA, the CDR3 is TGTGCCAGCACCCTTGGACAGGGAGATAATGAAAAACTGTTTTTT. The encoded protein is CASTLGQGDNEKLFF. The rearrangement uses TRBV12-3 or TRBV12-4 and TRBJ1-4; 8 bases are shared with TRBD1. The CDR3 spans 15 residues. J lost 4 bases, V lost 7 bases, and 8 bases had no gene match.

This clonotype was found many times. The genes are TRBV6-1 and TRBJ2-2; perhaps TRBD2 as D (6 bases). Trimming shortened V by 6 bases and J by 1 base, and 12 bases separated the two germline ends. There are 15 residues in the CDR3. Germline V gene sequence: CDR1 MNHNS, CDR2 SASEGT. The CDR3 sequence: CASSRGNVNTGELFF. The CDR3, as DNA: TGTGCCAGCAGCCGGGGGAATGTGAACACCGGGGAGCTGTTTTTT.

This clonotype was seen a few times. V is TRBV7-9 and J is TRBJ1-4; weak D call: TRBD1 (5 bases). Germline-derived CDR1 and CDR2 are SEHNR and FQNEAQ (reference sequence). Between the trimmed V and J ends, which lost 0 bases and 5 bases, there was a span of 10 bases. The CDR3 loop spans 15 amino acids. CDR3 sequence: CASSLARGVNEKLFF. The CDR3 DNA reads TGTGCCAGCAGCTTAGCCCGGGGCGTGAATGAAAAACTGTTTTTT.

This clonotype was counted between two and nine times. This chain uses TRBV6-5 with TRBJ2-7, with 11 bases lining up with TRBD2. V lost 0 bases to trimming and J lost 3 bases; unmatched junction nucleotides: 7. The germline gives CDR1 MNHEY, CDR2 SVGAGI. There are 17 residues in the CDR3. This chain's CDR3 is CASSYSFGTSGIYEQYF. The DNA of the CDR3 is TGTGCCAGCAGTTACTCATTTGGGACTAGCGGTATCTACGAGCAGTACTTC.

The chain couples TRBV4-3 to TRBJ2-3; 8 positions agree with TRBD2. The CDR3 consists of 16 residues. The germline V gene encodes CDR1 LGHNA and CDR2 YSLEER. V trimming: 0 bases; J trimming: 9 bases; junction bases outside the gene matches: 11. CDR3 loop: CASSQESSGRGETQYF. The CDR3 nucleotides are TGCGCCAGCAGCCAAGAATCCAGCGGGAGAGGGGAAACGCAGTATTTT.